Each of the 9 T cell receptor beta chains below was sequenced from the same sample in a study of T cells in localized non-small cell lung cancer. This table comes from immunoSEQ multiplex PCR, and its TCRdb copy is limited to in-frame clones, with some not included. The sample includes approximately 54,000 clones, over 80% seen only once; the top ten take 15% to 20%. This specimen was peripheral blood, taken before any cancer treatment. The receptors originated from a female donor older than 55 with stage II squamous cell lung carcinoma.

This sequence joins TRBV6-5 and TRBJ2-7, with D possibly being TRBD1 (5 bases). The CDR3 is made up of 12 amino acids. V was trimmed by 6 bases and J by 6 bases, leaving 12 bases between them. Germline CDR1 and CDR2: MNHEY and SVGAGI. DNA for the CDR3: TGTGCCAGCAGACAGGATAAAGGCGAGCAGTACTTC. It translates to CASRQDKGEQYF.

The chain links TRBV2 to TRBJ1-3; 8 bases match TRBD1. Trimming took 6 bases from V and 4 from J; bases not matched to a gene: 2. Germline CDR1 and CDR2: SNHLY and FYNNEI. This CDR3 is 13 amino acids long. CDR3 sequence: CASSGDRGNTIYF. The CDR3, as DNA: TGTGCCAGCAGCGGGGACAGGGGAAACACCATATATTTT.

The table lists this clone with a few counts. The V and J genes are TRBV7-9 and TRBJ1-1; D is possibly TRBD1 (6 bases). From germline, CDR1 is SEHNR and CDR2 FQNEAQ (reference sequence). The length of the CDR3 is 13 residues. The V end lost 6 bases, the J end lost 8 bases, and 16 bases lay between the germline ends. The chain's CDR3 is CASSIGGAREAFF. The DNA of the CDR3 is TGTGCCAGCAGTATAGGGGGAGCTAGAGAAGCTTTCTTT.

The J gene is TRBJ1-2, the V gene TRBV29-1; D is unresolved. CDR1 and CDR2 (germline): SQVTM, ANQGSEA. The length of the CDR3 is 11 residues. The V gene lost 1 base and the J gene lost 8 bases, with 8 bases spanning the gap. DNA of the CDR3: TGCAGCGTTGAAGGAGGGCACGGCTACACCTTC. This gives the protein CSVEGGHGYTF.

The chain uses TRBV6-1 and TRBJ2-1; 8 nucleotides line up with TRBD2. The CDR3 is 15 amino acids. Germline V gene lookup returns CDR1 MNHNS and CDR2 SASEGT. J lost 3 bases, V lost 2 bases, and 3 bases had no gene match. The CDR3 region is CASSEIAGIYNEQFF. For the CDR3, the DNA is TGTGCCAGCAGTGAAATAGCGGGAATCTACAATGAGCAGTTCTTC.

The chain links TRBV9 to TRBJ2-1; 9 bases align to TRBD2. This CDR3 comprises 17 residues. The V gene's germline CDR1 is SGDLS and CDR2 YYNGEE. Losses at the gene ends were 2 bases for V and 5 bases for J; bases not matched to a gene: 11. The CDR3 coding sequence is TGTGCCAGCAGCGTTACTAGCGGGTCCATCGGGGACAATGAGCAGTTCTTC. Translating gives CASSVTSGSIGDNEQFF.

This clone is categorized as medium-sized. The chain uses TRBV4-2 and TRBJ1-6; 8 bases agree with TRBD1. V shed 4 bases and J 5 bases; nucleotides not matched to a gene: 4. This CDR3 contains 15 residues. CDR1 is LGHNA and CDR2 is YNFKEQ in the germline V gene. The CDR3, as DNA: TGTGCCAGCAGCCCGCCGGGACAGGATAATTCACCCCTCCACTTT. Translation gives CASSPPGQDNSPLHF.

In nucleotides, the CDR3 is TGTGCCAGCAGCCAGGGACAGGGGGAAGCGGATACGCAGTATTTT. Protein: CASSQGQGEADTQYF. The genes are TRBV14 and TRBJ2-3; TRBD1 matches 11 bases. Losses at the gene ends were 3 bases for V and 6 bases for J; bases not matched to a gene: 5. Per the germline V gene, CDR1 is SGHDN and CDR2 is FVKESK. This CDR3 comprises 15 residues.

The chain has TRBV5-6 and TRBJ2-2; 9 bases match TRBD2. This CDR3 is built from 16 residues. With V trimmed by 4 bases and J by 6 bases, 10 bases remained unmatched. In germline, CDR1 is SGHDT, CDR2 YYEEEE. The CDR3 loop is CASSPYLRGGPGELFF. In nucleotides, the CDR3 is TGTGCCAGCAGCCCTTATCTGCGGGGGGGACCCGGGGAGCTGTTTTTT. Based on the CDR3 plus reference TRBV5-6 and TRBJ2-2, the full variable domain is DAGVTQSPTHLIKTRGQQVTLRCSPKSGHDTVSWYQQALGQGPQFIFQYYEEEERQRGNFPDRFSGHQFPNYSSELNVNALLLGDSALYLCASSPYLRGGPGELFFGEGSRLTVL.